The 10 T cell receptor beta chains below all came from one sample that was sequenced in a study of cytomegalovirus exposure and HLA in healthy donors (dated by TCRdb to 2016 to 2017). Library construction relied on the immunoSEQ multiplex PCR assay. For the multiplex PCR, a mixture combining 60 forward primers for TCR Vbeta segments and 13 reverse primers for TCR Jbeta segments was used. TCRdb retrieved this table from immuneACCESS and kept in-frame rearrangements only. Not all clones are present; in checked studies, unresolved V genes account for under half, and no reason is known for the remainder. Across this sample there are more than 200,000 clones, with more than 70% seen only once. 1.3% of the sample is taken by the ten largest. The sequencing sample was made of PBMCs. These receptors all stem from a human donor in good health.

This clone was seen only a few times. The V gene is TRBV10-2, the J gene TRBJ1-5; TRBD1 might be the D (6 bases). The V end lost 6 bases, the J end lost 5 bases, and 14 bases lay between the germline ends. The CDR3 contains 14 residues. CDR1 and CDR2 from the germline V gene are WSHSY and SAAADI. The CDR3 nucleotides are TGCGCCAGCAGAGGACACAGGGTTGATCAGCCCCAGCATTTT. This gives the protein CASRGHRVDQPQHF.

This sequence joins TRBV7-2 and TRBJ2-2; D unresolved. The germline CDR1 and CDR2 sequences are SGHTA and FQGNSA. The CDR3 loop spans 13 amino acids. Deletions cut 5 bases from V and 2 bases from J, with 6 bases between. CDR3 in amino acids: CASSLFNTGELFF. In DNA form, the CDR3 reads TGTGCCAGCAGCCTCTTTAACACCGGGGAGCTGTTTTTT. The whole variable domain, remainder taken from reference TRBV7-2 and TRBJ2-2, is GAGVSQSPSNKVTEKGKDVELRCDPISGHTALYWYRQSLGQGLEFLIYFQGNSAPDKSGLPSDRFSAERTGGSVSTLTIQRTQQEDSAVYLCASSLFNTGELFFGEGSRLTVL.

V gene TRBV9 combines with J gene TRBJ1-4; no firm D call. V lost 1 base to trimming and J lost 4 bases, with 8 bases between them. CDR3 length: 14 residues. Per germline, CDR1 SGDLS and CDR2 YYNGEE. The CDR3 sequence: CASSVTDLNEKLFF. The CDR3 DNA sequence: TGTGCCAGCAGCGTAACAGACCTTAATGAAAAACTGTTTTTT.

The rearrangement links TRBV29-1 to TRBJ2-5; 8 nucleotides line up with TRBD1. The tail of the sequence fits TRBJ2-7 better, so the J call may be wrong. Germline lookup yields CDR1 SQVTM and CDR2 ANQGSEA. The CDR3 extends over 13 amino acids. CDR3 in amino acids: CSAKVGQGHEQYF. DNA for the CDR3: TGCAGCGCCAAGGTTGGACAGGGCCACGAGCAGTACTTC.

The table lists this clone with a few counts. This rearrangement joins TRBV6-6 to TRBJ2-5; no reliable D call. The CDR3 is 14 residues long. With 3 bases removed from V and 1 base from J, the gap between germline ends came to 9 bases. CDR1 and CDR2 (germline): MNHNY, SVGAGI (reference sequence). The CDR3 nucleotides are TGTGCCAGCAGTTATCCCGACTCCCAAGAGACCCAGTACTTC. Translating it yields CASSYPDSQETQYF.

The rearrangement links TRBV5-6 to TRBJ2-5; the match to TRBD2 covers 9 bases. Trimming took 4 bases from V and 5 from J; bases not matched to a gene: 15. This CDR3 comprises 17 residues. Germline V gene data show CDR1 as SGHDT and CDR2 as YYEEEE. The CDR3 loop reads CASSRVIGGRAVETQYF. The CDR3 DNA is TGTGCCAGCAGCCGCGTGATCGGCGGGAGGGCTGTGGAGACCCAGTACTTC.

This clone came up a few times. This chain joins TRBV15 and TRBJ2-7, with 8 bases aligning to TRBD1. Per germline, CDR1 LNHNV and CDR2 YYDKDF (reference sequence). The CDR3 covers 14 residues. The V segment lost 1 base and the J segment 3 bases; nucleotides outside the gene matches: 2. The CDR3 DNA reads as TGTGCCACCAGCAGAGCAGGGGGCGGCTACGAGCAGTACTTC. It is translated as CATSRAGGGYEQYF.

J is TRBJ2-1 and V is TRBV19; maybe TRBD2 (7 bases). The CDR3 runs to 12 residues. The germline CDR1 and CDR2 sequences are LNHDA and SQIVND (reference sequence). Trimming left V 8 bases short and J 6 bases short, with 11 bases between. CDR3 protein: CASRGALNEQFF. CDR3 DNA: TGTGCCAGTCGGGGGGCCCTCAATGAGCAGTTCTTC.

This clone was counted a few times. V usage is TRBV9 and J usage is TRBJ2-3; TRBD2 aligns across 9 bases. J lost 0 bases, V lost 4 bases, and 3 bases had no gene match. Germline V CDR1 and CDR2: SGDLS, YYNGEE. CDR3 size: 15 residues. CDR3 coding DNA: TGTGCCAGCAGCAGTAGCGGGGGAAGCACAGATACGCAGTATTTT. It is translated as CASSSSGGSTDTQYF.

V gene TRBV7-3 combines with J gene TRBJ1-5; D is perhaps TRBD1 (6 bases). This CDR3 is built from 15 residues. Germline values: CDR1 SGHTA, CDR2 FQGTGA. V lost 5 bases and J lost 0, with 11 bases in between. This CDR3 reads CASSQTGDSNQPQHF. The CDR3, as DNA: TGTGCCAGCAGCCAGACAGGAGATAGCAATCAGCCCCAGCATTTT.